This T cell receptor beta chain derives from a study of blood T cell repertoires in COVID-19. Study context: PBMCs, B-cell-depleted T cells, or T cells were the source of the cDNA or gDNA that made up the material.

Original processing methods: Researchers report that nucleated cell counts were estimated from reference gene primer amplification. Produced via immunoSEQ multiplex PCR; TCRdb's table is partial and in-frame only. V and J calls and clone size are copied from that table; D and trimming were computed from the DNA. The table has approximately 260,000 clones, around 86% seen once. V was clipped by 0 bases and J by 2 bases, with 14 bases between them. The CDR3 extends over 17 amino acids. Germline V lookup: CDR1 KGHSY, CDR2 FQNENV. The sequencing sample was made of peripheral blood. This clonotype originated in a middle-aged man with acute or convalescent COVID-19. The V call is TRBV16, the J call TRBJ2-4, with D perhaps TRBD1 (6 bases). The chain's CDR3 is CASSQSWRTDTKNIQYF. Here the CDR3 DNA reads TGTGCCAGCAGCCAATCGTGGAGGACAGACACCAAAAACATTCAGTACTTC.